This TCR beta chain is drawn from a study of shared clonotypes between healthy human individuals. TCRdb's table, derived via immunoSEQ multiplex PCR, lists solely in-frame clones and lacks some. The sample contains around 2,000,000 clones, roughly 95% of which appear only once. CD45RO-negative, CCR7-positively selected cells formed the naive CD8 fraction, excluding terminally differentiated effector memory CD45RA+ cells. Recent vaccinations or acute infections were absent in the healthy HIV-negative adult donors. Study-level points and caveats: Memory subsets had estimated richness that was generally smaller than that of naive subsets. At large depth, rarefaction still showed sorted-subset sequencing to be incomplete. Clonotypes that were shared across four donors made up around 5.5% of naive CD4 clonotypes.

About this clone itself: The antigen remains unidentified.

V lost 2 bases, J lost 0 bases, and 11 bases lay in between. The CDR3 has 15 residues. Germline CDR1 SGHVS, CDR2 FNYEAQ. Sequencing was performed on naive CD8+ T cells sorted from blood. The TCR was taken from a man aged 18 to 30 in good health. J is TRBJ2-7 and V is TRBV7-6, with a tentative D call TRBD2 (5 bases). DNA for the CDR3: TGTGCCAGCAGCTTACAGCCCGGGGTCTCCTACGAGCAGTACTTC. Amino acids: CASSLQPGVSYEQYF.